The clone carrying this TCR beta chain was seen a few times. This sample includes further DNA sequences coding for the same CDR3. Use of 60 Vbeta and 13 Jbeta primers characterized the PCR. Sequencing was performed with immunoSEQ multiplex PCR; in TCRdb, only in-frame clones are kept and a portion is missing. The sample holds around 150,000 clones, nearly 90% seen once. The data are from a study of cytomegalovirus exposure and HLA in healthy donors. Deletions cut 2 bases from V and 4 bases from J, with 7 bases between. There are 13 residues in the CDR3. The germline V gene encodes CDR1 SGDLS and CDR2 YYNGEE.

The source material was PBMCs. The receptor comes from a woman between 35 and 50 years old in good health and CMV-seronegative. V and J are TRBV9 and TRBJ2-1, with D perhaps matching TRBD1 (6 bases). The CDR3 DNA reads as TGTGCCAGCAGCGTGGACAGTTACAATGAGCAGTTCTTC. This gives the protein CASSVDSYNEQFF.